This T cell receptor (beta chain) was captured in a study of CD4 T cells in relation to SARS-CoV-2 and coronaviruses. Study-wide background: ViraFEST: approximately 10-day antigen culture of PBMCs, then TCR beta CDR3 sequencing.

Unexposed donor CD4+ T cells date from 2011-2018, before the COVID-19 pandemic. Isolation of CD4+ T cells took place after nine to ten days in culture. Worth noting for this clone: The antigen remains undetermined.

Libraries were prepared by immunoSEQ multiplex PCR; TCRdb keeps only in-frame clonotypes and omits some of them. The repertoire holds about 22,000 clones, with about 79% as singletons. Germline-derived CDR1 and CDR2 are SGDLS and YYNGEE. J was trimmed by 3 bases and V by 4 bases; bases with no gene match: 3. The CDR3 consists of 15 residues. The rearrangement uses TRBV9 and TRBJ2-2, with 10 positions matching TRBD1. The specimen was CD4+ T cells from PBMCs, cultured in vitro. The sequence came from a human donor in good health. This CDR3 reads CASSPGQGHTGELFF. The DNA of the CDR3 is TGTGCCAGCAGCCCGGGACAGGGGCACACCGGGGAGCTGTTTTTT.